The present T cell receptor (beta chain) was sequenced within a study of early T cells in non-severe SARS-CoV-2 infection. Study at large: Bulk RNA taken from unsorted whole blood was sequenced, leaving chains unpaired.

The sample holds many counts of this clonotype. Its target is unknown. The CDR3 runs to 14 residues. V trimming: 5 bases; J trimming: 5 bases; junction bases outside the gene matches: 7. Germline V lookup: CDR1 SGHTA, CDR2 FQGNSA. Regarding the study as a whole: CD4 and private specificities were missed by VDJdb matching, which favored anti-spike CD8 responses.

Unique molecular identifiers were added to individual cDNA molecules. TCRdb independently ran MiXCR on the 5' RACE reads; one entry per CDR3 protein. Of about 60,000 distinct CDR3 sequences in the sample, about an eighth were seen once. The sequenced sample consisted of whole blood. The receptor comes from an adult who was a healthcare worker with PCR-confirmed SARS-CoV-2 infection or an uninfected control (not recorded which). The V call is TRBV7-2, the J call TRBJ2-7; 9 bases match TRBD1. This chain's CDR3 is CASSHPGQGDEQYF. The CDR3 DNA follows: TGTGCCAGCAGCCACCCGGGACAGGGCGACGAGCAGTACTTC.